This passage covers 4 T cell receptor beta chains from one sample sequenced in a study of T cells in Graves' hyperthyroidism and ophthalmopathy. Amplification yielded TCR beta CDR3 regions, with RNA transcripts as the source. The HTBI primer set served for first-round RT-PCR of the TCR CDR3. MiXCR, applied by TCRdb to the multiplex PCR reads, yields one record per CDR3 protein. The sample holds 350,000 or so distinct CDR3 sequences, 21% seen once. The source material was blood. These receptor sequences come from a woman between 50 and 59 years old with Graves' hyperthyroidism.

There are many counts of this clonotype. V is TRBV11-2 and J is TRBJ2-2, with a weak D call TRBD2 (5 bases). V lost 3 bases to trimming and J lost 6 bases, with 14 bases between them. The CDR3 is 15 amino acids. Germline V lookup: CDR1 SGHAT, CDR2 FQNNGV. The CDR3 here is CASSLRAISAGELFF. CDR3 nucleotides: TGTGCCAGCAGCTTGCGGGCCATCTCGGCCGGGGAGCTGTTTTTT.

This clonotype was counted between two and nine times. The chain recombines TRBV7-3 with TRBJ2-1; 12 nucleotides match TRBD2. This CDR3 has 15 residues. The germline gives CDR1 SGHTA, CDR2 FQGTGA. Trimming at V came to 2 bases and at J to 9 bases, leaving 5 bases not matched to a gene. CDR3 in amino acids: CASSLGLAGGFEQFF. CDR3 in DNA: TGTGCCAGCAGCTTAGGTCTAGCGGGAGGGTTTGAGCAGTTCTTC.

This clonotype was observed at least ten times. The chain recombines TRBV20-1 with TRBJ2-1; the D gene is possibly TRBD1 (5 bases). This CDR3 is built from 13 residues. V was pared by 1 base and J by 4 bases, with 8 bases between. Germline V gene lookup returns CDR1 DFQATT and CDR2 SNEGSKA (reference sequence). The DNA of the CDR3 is TGCAGTGCTAGAGCTTGGACATACAATGAGCAGTTCTTC. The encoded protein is CSARAWTYNEQFF.

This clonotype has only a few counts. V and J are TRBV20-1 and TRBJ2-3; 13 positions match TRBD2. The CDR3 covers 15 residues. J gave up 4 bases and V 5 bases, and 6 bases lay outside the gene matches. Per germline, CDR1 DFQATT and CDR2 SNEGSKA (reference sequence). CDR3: CSAPRLAGGPDTQYF. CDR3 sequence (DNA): TGCAGTGCTCCAAGACTAGCGGGGGGACCAGATACGCAGTATTTT.